One TCR beta chain is described in this entry. Seattle patients were enrolled during active infection and followed longitudinally. Method: immunoSEQ multiplex PCR; TCRdb's copy keeps in-frame clones and lacks some. The sample yields hundreds of thousands of clones, approximately 86% seen once. The record originates from a study of blood T cell repertoires in COVID-19. Study background: Whether acute or convalescent, the COVID-19 samples came from the United States, Italy and Spain.

Germline V gives CDR1 LGHDT, CDR2 YNNKEL (reference sequence). CDR3 length: 15 amino acids. The V gene end was trimmed by 2 bases and the J gene end by 1 base; junction bases not matched to a gene: 4. This receptor was obtained from a woman aged 55-70 years with COVID-19, enrolled during active disease. The V and J genes are TRBV3-1 (or the pseudogene TRBV3-2) and TRBJ1-1; 7 bases are shared with TRBD1. The sample consisted of peripheral blood. This CDR3 is CASSQRGTANTEAFF. The CDR3 nucleotides are TGTGCCAGCAGCCAACGTGGGACAGCGAACACTGAAGCTTTCTTT.